The 5 T cell receptor beta chains in this list originate from one sample, sequenced in a study of glioma-infiltrating T cells. TCR alpha and beta CDR3 regions were amplified from RNA using iRepertoire nested multiplex PCR. TCRdb called the multiplex PCR reads again in MiXCR, with one record for every CDR3 protein. The sample shows more than 95,000 distinct CDR3 sequences, 20% to 25% of them seen only once. The specimen was glioma tissue, nonneoplastic brain tissue, or PBMCs (not recorded which). All receptors derive from a human donor with low-grade glioma or glioblastoma, undergoing nonglioma brain surgery, or in good health (not recorded which).

At least ten counts were recorded for this clonotype. The chain joins TRBV29-1 to TRBJ2-3, with D possibly matching TRBD2 (5 bases). The CDR3 extends over 13 amino acids. Germline V lookup: CDR1 SQVTM, CDR2 ANQGSEA. V shed 6 bases and J shed 1 base, with 11 bases lying between them. The CDR3 DNA reads as TGCAGCGTCGCCCAGAGGGGCACAGATACGCAGTATTTT. Translated: CSVAQRGTDTQYF.

This clonotype was counted ten times or more. This rearrangement joins TRBV3-1 to TRBJ2-3; TRBD1 aligns across 8 bases. Germline V gene data show CDR1 as LGHDT and CDR2 as YNNKEL (reference sequence). The CDR3 length is 12 residues. The V segment lost 10 bases and the J segment 2 bases; nucleotides outside the gene matches: 2. The CDR3 sequence: CAKTGDTDTQYF. The CDR3 DNA sequence: TGTGCCAAGACAGGGGACACAGATACGCAGTATTTT.

Ten or more counts support this clonotype. The chain employs TRBV6-1 and TRBJ2-3; the D is unclear. Germline values: CDR1 MNHNS, CDR2 SASEGT. The V and J ends lost 7 bases and 3 bases respectively, with 14 bases between them. There are 14 residues in the CDR3. The chain's CDR3 is CASTIERITDTQYF. CDR3 bases: TGTGCCAGCACCATAGAAAGGATAACAGATACGCAGTATTTT.

This clonotype has just a few counts. CDR3 in amino acids: CSVDQSGSYNEQFF. The CDR3 DNA reads as TGCAGCGTTGACCAGTCTGGCTCCTACAATGAGCAGTTCTTC. This chain connects TRBV29-1 to TRBJ2-1; no reliable D call. Deletions cut 3 bases from V and 0 bases from J, with 9 bases between. CDR3 length: 14 residues. Germline-derived CDR1 and CDR2 are SQVTM and ANQGSEA.

This clonotype was found many times. CDR3 DNA sequence: TGCAGTGCGGCTTGGCAGGATCTCACTGAAGCTTTCTTT. It specifies CSAAWQDLTEAFF. The V and J genes are TRBV20-1 and TRBJ1-1; D call uncertain. In germline, CDR1 is DFQATT, CDR2 SNEGSKA (reference sequence). The V end was cut by 6 bases, the J end by 4 bases, with 15 bases between. CDR3 length: 13 residues.